This T cell receptor beta chain was found in a study of cytomegalovirus exposure and HLA in healthy donors. This clone has only a few counts. As yet, its antigen is unknown. The ends lost 4 bases at V and 0 bases at J; junction bases unmatched: 3. Germline V gene lookup returns CDR1 LNHDA and CDR2 SQIVND (reference sequence). This CDR3 has 15 amino acids. In the PCR, 60 Vbeta and 13 Jbeta primers were used. Here immunoSEQ multiplex PCR was the method, and the copy in TCRdb shows in-frame clones only, minus some. The sample lists 140,000 or so clones, approximately 70% occurring once. Overall study results and limits: In a later analysis, a missense DCLRE1C variant was linked to TCR beta V- and J-gene trimming.

The receptor's source is a woman in her sixties or seventies in good health and CMV-seronegative. The chain couples TRBV19 to TRBJ1-5, with TRBD1 matching 7 bases. Sequencing input: PBMCs. This CDR3 reads CASSNNRGSNQPQHF. CDR3 sequence (DNA): TGTGCCAGTAGTAACAACAGGGGTAGCAATCAGCCCCAGCATTTT.